This TCR beta chain is drawn from a study of blood T cell repertoires in COVID-19. Study details: The United States, Italy and Spain provided the acute and convalescent COVID-19 samples. Nucleic acid was either cDNA or gDNA, and it came from T cells, B-cell-depleted T cells, or PBMCs.

Germline CDR1 and CDR2: SEHNR and FQNEAQ (reference sequence). The V and J ends lost 5 bases and 2 bases, in that order; junction bases with no gene match: 5. The CDR3 is 14 amino acids. Authors' data handling: Nucleated cell number was recorded as an estimate derived from reference gene primer amplification. Profiled with immunoSEQ multiplex PCR; TCRdb holds only in-frame clones, not every one. V, J and clone size were drawn from that table, and D and trimming were deduced from the DNA. The profile covers about 160,000 clones, with roughly four fifths appearing a single time and roughly a tenth taken by the ten largest.

The source of this sequence is a human donor in a cohort sampled during active COVID-19. V usage is TRBV7-9 and J usage is TRBJ2-5; 7 bases agree with TRBD2. Sample: peripheral blood. CDR3 nucleotides: TGTGCCAGCAGCCGAGCCGGGGGGCAAGAGACCCAGTACTTC. Protein product: CASSRAGGQETQYF.